This T cell receptor beta chain was recorded in a study of graft-versus-host responses after intestinal transplantation. The data were produced by immunoSEQ multiplex PCR, yet TCRdb's version contains in-frame clones alone and is incomplete. The repertoire holds under 100,000 clones, with 80% to 95% as singletons. This CDR3 comprises 16 residues. Germline V gene lookup returns CDR1 SGDLS and CDR2 YYNGEE. The V gene end was trimmed by 1 base and the J gene end by 5 bases; junction bases not matched to a gene: 7. Whole-study results and caveats: Early after transplant, HvG clones declined as circulating GvH clones peaked. High graft-versus-host to host-versus-graft clonal ratios were found in allografts of patients who had graft-donor T cell macrochimerism. Recipient marrow showed GvH clones, some seen first in ileum or blood.

Concerning this clone itself: What it recognizes is unknown.

Sequencing used PBMCs, obtained about 450 days after intestinal transplant. The rearrangement links TRBV9 to TRBJ2-3; 10 nucleotides agree with TRBD2. The TCR comes from a human patient who received an intestinal transplant, so some T cells may come from the graft donor. In nucleotides, the CDR3 is TGTGCCAGCAGCGTAACCGGGACTAGCGTTGGAGATACGCAGTATTTT. Translation gives CASSVTGTSVGDTQYF.